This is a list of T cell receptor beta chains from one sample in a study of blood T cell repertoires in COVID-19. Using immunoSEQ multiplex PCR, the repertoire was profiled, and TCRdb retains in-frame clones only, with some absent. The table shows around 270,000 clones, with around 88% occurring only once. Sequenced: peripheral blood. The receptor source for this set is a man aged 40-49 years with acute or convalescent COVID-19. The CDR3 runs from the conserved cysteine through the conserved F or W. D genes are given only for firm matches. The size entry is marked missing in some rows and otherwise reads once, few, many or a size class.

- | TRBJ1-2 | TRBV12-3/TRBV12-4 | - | TGTGCCAGCAGTTTTGTGGAGGGCTATGGCTACACCTTC | CASSFVEGYGYTF
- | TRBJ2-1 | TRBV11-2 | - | TGTGCCAGCAGCAAAGGGGTGGGGGGAAGGAATGAGCAGTTCTTC | CASSKGVGGRNEQFF
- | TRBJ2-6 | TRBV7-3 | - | TGTGCCAGCAGCTACGGACAGTCCGGGGCCAACGTCCTGACTTTC | CASSYGQSGANVLTF
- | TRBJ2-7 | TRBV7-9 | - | TGTGCCAGCAGCTTAGAAAACGAGGGCGAGCAGTACTTC | CASSLENEGEQYF
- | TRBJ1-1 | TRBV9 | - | TGTGCCAGCAGCGCCGTTGGGGGCGCAGGAACTGAAGCTTTCTTT | CASSAVGGAGTEAFF
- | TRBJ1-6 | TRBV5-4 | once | TGTGCCAGCAGCTTGGGGCTGCAGGGGAATTCACCCCTCCACTTT | CASSLGLQGNSPLHF
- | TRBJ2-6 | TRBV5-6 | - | TGTGCCAGCAGCCTACAGAGCTCTGGGGCCAACGTCCTGACTTTC | CASSLQSSGANVLTF
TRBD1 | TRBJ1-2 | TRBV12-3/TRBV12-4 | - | TGTGCCAGCAGTCTACAGGGGGCAGATGGCTACACCTTC | CASSLQGADGYTF
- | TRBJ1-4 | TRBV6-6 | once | TGTGCCAGCAGTTACACAGGAAGGAGAGAAAAACTGTTTTTT | CASSYTGRREKLFF
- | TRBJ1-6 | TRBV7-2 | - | TGTGCCAGCAGCTTGTTATCCTCCTATAATTCACCCCTCCACTTT | CASSLLSSYNSPLHF
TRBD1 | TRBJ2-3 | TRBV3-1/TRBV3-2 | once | TGTGCCAGCACCAAGACAGGGGGTGCAGATACGCAGTATTTT | CASTKTGGADTQYF
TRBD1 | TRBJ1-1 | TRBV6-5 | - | TGTGCCAGCGGTTCGGACAGGGGAAATAGGAACACTGAAGCTTTCTTT | CASGSDRGNRNTEAFF
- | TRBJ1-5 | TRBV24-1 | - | TGTGCCGTTCAGGGCCCCGGTAGGCATCAGCCCCAGCATTTT | CAVQGPGRHQPQHF
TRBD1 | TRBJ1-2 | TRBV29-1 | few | TGCAGCGCCCAGGGGGGAGCTAACTATGGCTACACCTTC | CSAQGGANYGYTF
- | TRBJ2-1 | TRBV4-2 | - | TGTGCCAGCAGCCAATCGATACAGGTCTACAATGAGCAGTTCTTC | CASSQSIQVYNEQFF
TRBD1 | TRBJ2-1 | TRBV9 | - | TGTGCCAGCAGCTCCAACCCGACAGGGTCAGCAACTAATGAGCAGTTCTTC | CASSSNPTGSATNEQFF
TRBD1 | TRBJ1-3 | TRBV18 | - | TGTGCCAGCTCACCGGACCGGACAGGGGCTGGAAACACCATATATTTT | CASSPDRTGAGNTIYF
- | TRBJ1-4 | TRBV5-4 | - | TGTGCCAGCAGCTTGGGTGACCGACTAACAACTAATGAAAAACTGTTTTTT | CASSLGDRLTTNEKLFF
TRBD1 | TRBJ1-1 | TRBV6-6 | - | TGTGCCAGCAGTTACCCAGGACAGGGAGACACTGAAGCTTTCTTT | CASSYPGQGDTEAFF
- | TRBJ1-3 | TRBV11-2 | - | TGTGCCAGCAGCTCCCCGCGGGGGGCTGTGGCTGGAAACACCATATATTTT | CASSSPRGAVAGNTIYF
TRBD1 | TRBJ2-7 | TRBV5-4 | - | TGTGCCAGCAGCTCGCCGACAGGGAACTACGAGCAGTACTTC | CASSSPTGNYEQYF
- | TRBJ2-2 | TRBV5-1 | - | TGCGCCAGCAGCTTAGCGGTAAACACCGGGGAGCTGTTTTTT | CASSLAVNTGELFF
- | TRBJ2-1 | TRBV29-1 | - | TGCAGCGTTGAAGGCAGATACAATGAGCAGTTCTTC | CSVEGRYNEQFF
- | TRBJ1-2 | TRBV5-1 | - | TGCGCCAGCAGCTCCCAGGGAGGGGCCGGCTACACCTTC | CASSSQGGAGYTF
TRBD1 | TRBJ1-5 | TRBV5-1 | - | TGCGCCAGCAGCTTTAAAGGGGGCCATGGGGAGCCCCAGCATTTT | CASSFKGGHGEPQHF